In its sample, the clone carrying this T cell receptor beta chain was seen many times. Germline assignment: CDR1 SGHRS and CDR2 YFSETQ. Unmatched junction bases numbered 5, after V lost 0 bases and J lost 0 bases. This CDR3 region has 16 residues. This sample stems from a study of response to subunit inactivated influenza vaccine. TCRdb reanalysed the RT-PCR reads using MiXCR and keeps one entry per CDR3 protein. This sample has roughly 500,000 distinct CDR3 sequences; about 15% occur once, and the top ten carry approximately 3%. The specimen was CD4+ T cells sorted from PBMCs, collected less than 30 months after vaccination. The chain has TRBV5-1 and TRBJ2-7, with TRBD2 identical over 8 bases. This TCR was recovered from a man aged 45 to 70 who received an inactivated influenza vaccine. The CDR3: CASSLGVAGSSYEQYF. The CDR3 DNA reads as TGCGCCAGCAGCTTGGGTGTAGCGGGATCCTCCTACGAGCAGTACTTC.